Listed below are T cell receptor beta chains from one sample, sequenced in a study of blood T cell repertoires in COVID-19. TCRdb's copy holds only in-frame clones and misses some; the assay was immunoSEQ multiplex PCR. The table lists hundreds of thousands of clones, approximately 84% of them singletons, with approximately 6% in the top ten. The source material was peripheral blood. These receptors were taken from a man older than 75 with acute or convalescent COVID-19. Both conserved end residues are part of each CDR3. A D gene is named only where the DNA matches it firmly. Size values are once, few and many counts, or a class for expanded clones, and some rows have none.

size	V	D	J	CDR3	DNA
many	TRBV30	.	TRBJ1-5	CAWSYLDQPQHF	TGTGCCTGGAGTTACTTGGATCAGCCCCAGCATTTT
few	TRBV7-9	.	TRBJ1-1	CASSFVTPEAFF	TGTGCCAGCAGCTTCGTGACACCTGAAGCTTTCTTT
few	TRBV20-1	.	TRBJ1-1	CSASPQGSFSMNTEAFF	TGCAGTGCTAGTCCCCAGGGGTCATTCTCCATGAACACTGAAGCTTTCTTT
.	TRBV7-9	.	TRBJ1-3	CASSQTLAGGTIYF	TGTGCCAGCAGCCAGACACTGGCTGGAGGCACCATATATTTT
.	TRBV3-1/TRBV3-2	TRBD2	TRBJ2-1	CASSRTGTRVANEQFF	TGTGCCAGCAGCCGGACCGGGACTAGGGTTGCAAATGAGCAGTTCTTC
.	TRBV18	.	TRBJ2-2	CASSRGVERAGELFF	TGTGCCAGCTCACGCGGGGTGGAGCGAGCCGGGGAGCTGTTTTTT
.	TRBV2	TRBD2	TRBJ2-2	CASSALGLAGGELFF	TGTGCCAGCAGTGCCCTGGGACTAGCTGGCGGGGAGCTGTTTTTT
.	TRBV10-3	.	TRBJ2-7	CAISDGGHGEQYF	TGTGCCATCAGTGATGGGGGCCACGGCGAGCAGTACTTC
.	TRBV15	TRBD2	TRBJ2-7	CATSRVLAGTYEQYF	TGTGCCACCAGCAGAGTTCTAGCGGGAACCTACGAGCAGTACTTC
.	TRBV6-2/TRBV6-3	TRBD2	TRBJ2-2	CASSVWTSGSTGELFF	TGTGCCAGCAGTGTATGGACTAGCGGGAGCACCGGGGAGCTGTTTTTT
.	TRBV19	.	TRBJ2-5	CASSAPGRWQETQYF	TGTGCCAGTAGTGCTCCTGGGCGCTGGCAAGAGACCCAGTACTTC
few	TRBV7-5	.	TRBJ2-3	CARSLSSSTVVPRGQGTDTQYF	TGTGCCAGAAGCTTATCTTCTTCCACCGTTGTTCCCCGGGGACAGGGCACAGATACGCAGTATTTT
.	TRBV11-2	.	TRBJ2-2	CASSLYLELYTGELFF	TGTGCCAGCAGCTTATACCTAGAGTTGTACACCGGGGAGCTGTTTTTT
.	TRBV6-6	.	TRBJ1-1	CASSYSAGEAFF	TGTGCCAGCAGTTATTCAGCGGGTGAAGCTTTCTTT
once	TRBV27	TRBD1	TRBJ2-1	CASSTRDSPNEQFF	TGTGCCAGCAGTACCCGGGACAGCCCGAATGAGCAGTTCTTC
once	TRBV7-8	.	TRBJ1-1	CASSFNGEAFF	TGTGCCAGCAGCTTTAACGGGGAAGCTTTCTTT
.	TRBV6-6	TRBD1	TRBJ1-5	CASRAGGFEQPQHF	TGTGCCAGCAGAGCAGGGGGCTTCGAACAGCCCCAGCATTTT
.	TRBV12-3/TRBV12-4	TRBD2	TRBJ2-1	CASSLRGEGEQFF	TGTGCCAGCAGTTTGCGTGGGGAGGGTGAGCAGTTCTTC
.	TRBV24-1	TRBD2	TRBJ2-1	CATSYGTGGFNEQFF	TGTGCCACCAGTTACGGGACGGGAGGGTTCAATGAGCAGTTCTTC
.	TRBV21-1	.	TRBJ1-1	CASSTGQGAPGAEAFF	TGTGCCAGCAGCACAGGACAGGGGGCTCCTGGGGCTGAAGCTTTCTTT
.	TRBV28	TRBD2	TRBJ2-7	CASTRTSGGSYEQYF	TGTGCCAGCACAAGAACTAGCGGTGGTTCCTACGAGCAGTACTTC
.	TRBV5-4	.	TRBJ2-1	CASSLLFNSATEQFF	TGTGCCAGCAGCCTGCTGTTTAATAGTGCCACTGAGCAGTTCTTC
.	TRBV18	TRBD1	TRBJ1-4	CASSPKTGATNEKLFF	TGTGCCAGCTCACCAAAGACAGGGGCAACTAATGAAAAACTGTTTTTT
.	TRBV7-3	TRBD1	TRBJ2-3	CASSLTADRGDTQYF	TGTGCCAGCAGCTTAACCGCAGACAGGGGAGATACGCAGTATTTT
few	TRBV5-1	.	TRBJ2-1	CASSTLSNEQFF	TGCGCCAGCAGCACTCTCTCCAATGAGCAGTTCTTC
.	TRBV5-4	.	TRBJ2-5	CASSLPGKSGETQYF	TGTGCCAGCAGCTTGCCAGGGAAATCGGGAGAGACCCAGTACTTC
few	TRBV11-3	.	TRBJ2-7	CASSFAFGYEQYF	TGTGCCAGCAGCTTCGCGTTTGGCTACGAGCAGTACTTC
.	TRBV19	.	TRBJ1-2	CASVTRDTSYGYTF	TGTGCCAGCGTGACCCGGGACACCTCCTATGGCTACACCTTC
.	TRBV19	.	TRBJ1-1	CASSIDDLARLTEAFF	TGTGCCAGTAGTATTGACGACCTTGCGAGGCTCACTGAAGCTTTCTTT
.	TRBV12-5	.	TRBJ2-1	CASGFKRGSSYNEQFF	TGTGCTAGTGGTTTCAAAAGGGGAAGCTCCTACAATGAGCAGTTCTTC
.	TRBV30	TRBD2	TRBJ2-1	CAWSVRGREQFF	TGTGCCTGGAGTGTACGCGGGAGGGAGCAGTTCTTC
.	TRBV14	TRBD2	TRBJ2-7	CASSQPGLAGGRNHEQYF	TGTGCCAGCAGCCAACCGGGACTAGCGGGAGGGCGAAACCACGAGCAGTACTTC
few	TRBV11-2	TRBD1	TRBJ1-1	CASSLGQGATEAFF	TGTGCCAGCAGCTTAGGACAGGGGGCTACTGAAGCTTTCTTT
.	TRBV27	TRBD1	TRBJ1-3	CASSATGVVRGNTIYF	TGTGCCAGCAGTGCGACAGGGGTCGTGCGTGGAAACACCATATATTTT
.	TRBV27	TRBD1	TRBJ2-7	CASKWGQGDYEQYF	TGTGCCAGCAAGTGGGGACAGGGGGACTACGAGCAGTACTTC
once	TRBV4-2	TRBD2	TRBJ2-3	CASSQEAGVSTDTQYF	TGTGCCAGCAGCCAAGAGGCGGGAGTAAGCACAGATACGCAGTATTTT
.	TRBV15	.	TRBJ1-4	CATSRDRRDNEKLFF	TGTGCCACCAGCAGAGATCGCAGGGATAATGAAAAACTGTTTTTT
.	TRBV6-5	TRBD1	TRBJ1-4	CASGRDREKLFF	TGTGCCAGCGGCCGGGACAGAGAAAAACTGTTTTTT
once	TRBV18	.	TRBJ2-6	CASSNVGDVSGANVLTF	TGTGCCAGCTCAAATGTAGGGGATGTGTCTGGGGCCAACGTCCTGACTTTC
.	TRBV2	TRBD1	TRBJ1-6	CASSTQGAVSPLHF	TGTGCCAGCAGCACACAGGGGGCGGTTTCACCCCTCCACTTT
.	TRBV2	TRBD1	TRBJ1-4	CASSRPVGTVNEKLFF	TGTGCCAGCAGCCGACCGGTCGGGACAGTTAATGAAAAACTGTTTTTT
.	TRBV28	.	TRBJ1-1	CASSVGGNGGVAFF	TGTGCCAGCAGCGTGGGGGGGAACGGTGGTGTGGCTTTCTTT
.	TRBV27	.	TRBJ2-2	CAVLREGNTGELFF	TGTGCCGTATTGCGAGAGGGGAACACCGGGGAGCTGTTTTTT
.	TRBV5-5	TRBD1	TRBJ2-5	CASSNTRGTGEQETQYF	TGTGCCAGCAGCAATACGAGGGGGACAGGGGAACAAGAGACCCAGTACTTC
.	TRBV6-5	TRBD1	TRBJ1-2	CASRPGTGASGYTF	TGTGCCAGCAGACCCGGGACAGGGGCTTCTGGCTACACCTTC
.	TRBV6-1	.	TRBJ1-5	CASSELSNQPQHF	TGTGCCAGCAGTGAACTGAGCAATCAGCCCCAGCATTTT
.	TRBV5-1	TRBD2	TRBJ2-3	CASSLEAAGLSTDTQYF	TGCGCCAGCAGCTTGGAGGCAGCGGGACTTAGCACAGATACGCAGTATTTT
.	TRBV7-6	TRBD1	TRBJ1-1	CASSLGDSDMNTEAFF	TGTGCCAGCAGCTTAGGGGACAGTGATATGAACACTGAAGCTTTCTTT
.	TRBV19	TRBD2	TRBJ2-1	CASSMWTSGRTGRNEQFF	TGTGCCAGTAGTATGTGGACTAGCGGGAGGACGGGCAGGAATGAGCAGTTCTTC
once	TRBV20-1	.	TRBJ1-4	CSAIFNEKLFF	TGCAGTGCTATCTTTAATGAAAAACTGTTTTTT
.	TRBV4-1	TRBD2	TRBJ2-4	CASSQDRGGLVIQYF	TGCGCCAGCAGCCAAGATCGGGGGGGACTGGTCATTCAGTACTTC
.	TRBV27	TRBD1	TRBJ2-2	CASSHDRDGNGELFF	TGTGCCAGCAGTCACGACAGGGATGGGAACGGGGAGCTGTTTTTT
.	TRBV7-3	.	TRBJ2-3	CASSLTAGNPTDTQYF	TGTGCCAGCAGCTTAACGGCGGGAAATCCCACAGATACGCAGTATTTT
.	TRBV11-2	.	TRBJ2-3	CASSSRRDITDTQYF	TGTGCCAGCAGCTCCCGTCGGGACATCACAGATACGCAGTATTTT